This TCR beta chain was sequenced during a study of blood T cell repertoires in COVID-19. For the study at large: There were acute and convalescent COVID-19 samples, and they came from the United States, Italy and Spain. T cells, B-cell-depleted T cells, or PBMCs provided the cDNA or gDNA that served as material.

The CDR3 is 13 amino acids. CDR1 and CDR2 from the germline V gene are SNHLY and FYNNEI. Between the trimmed V and J ends, which lost 7 bases and 5 bases, there was a span of 14 bases. Generated by immunoSEQ multiplex PCR, the TCRdb table keeps only in-frame clones and is missing some. The table lists approximately 97,000 clones, roughly 85% of them singletons. This clone has only one observation. The sequence was obtained from a man aged 80 or over with acute or convalescent COVID-19. The material sequenced was peripheral blood. The chain employs TRBV2 and TRBJ2-5; perhaps TRBD2 as D (7 bases). CDR3 bases: TGTGCCAGCACCTGGGGGGGCGGGGAGACCCAGTACTTC. Its protein is CASTWGGGETQYF.